Below, 24 T cell receptor beta chains from the same sample are listed, as sequenced in a study of OX40 agonist ivuxolimab in advanced cancers. Here immunoSEQ multiplex PCR was the method, and the copy in TCRdb shows in-frame clones only, minus some. Found here are 75,000 to 100,000 clones, more than 90% of them singletons; the top ten hold roughly 0.72%. The sample here was CD4+ or CD8+ T cells sorted from blood, taken in a trial of the OX40 agonist ivuxolimab. The receptors here all came from an adult with an advanced solid tumor such as melanoma, head and neck, liver or kidney cancer.

Regarding this clone: The same CDR3 arises from other DNA sequences in this sample as well. This chain uses TRBV28 with TRBJ1-5, with D unclear. CDR1 MDHEN and CDR2 SYDVKM come from the germline V gene. The V end was cut by 2 bases, the J end by 4 bases, with 3 bases between. The CDR3 runs to 12 residues. In nucleotides, the CDR3 is TGTGCCAGCAGTTTACTAAATCAGCCCCAGCATTTT. It is translated as CASSLLNQPQHF.

This rearrangement joins TRBV14 to TRBJ2-1; 7 bases line up with TRBD1. J gave up 3 bases and V 4 bases, and 6 bases lay outside the gene matches. There are 15 residues in the CDR3. Germline CDR1 SGHDN, CDR2 FVKESK. CDR3 DNA sequence: TGTGCCAGCAGCCGTAGGACAGGCCGCTACAATGAGCAGTTCTTC. Encoded protein: CASSRRTGRYNEQFF.

The rearrangement links TRBV7-2 to TRBJ1-5; tentatively, D is TRBD1 (5 bases). Germline values: CDR1 SGHTA, CDR2 FQGNSA. The CDR3 runs to 15 residues. The ends were cut back, 3 bases at V and 0 bases at J, with 9 bases in the middle. The CDR3 loop is CASSLGGDSNQPQHF. The CDR3 region has the DNA TGTGCCAGCAGCTTGGGGGGAGATAGCAATCAGCCCCAGCATTTT. The full variable domain, rest sourced from reference TRBV7-2 and TRBJ1-5, is GAGVSQSPSNKVTEKGKDVELRCDPISGHTALYWYRQSLGQGLEFLIYFQGNSAPDKSGLPSDRFSAERTGGSVSTLTIQRTQQEDSAVYLCASSLGGDSNQPQHFGDGTRLSIL.

Note on this clone: One end of the junction does not line up with germline, which may come from a read error. The same CDR3 also results from other DNA sequences found in this sample. The chain couples TRBV28 to TRBJ1-2; 7 positions agree with TRBD1. Germline assignment: CDR1 MDHEN and CDR2 SYDVKM. The CDR3 covers 13 residues. DNA of the CDR3: TGTGCCAGCATCAAACAGGGGCGGTATGGCTACACCTTT. This sequence encodes CASIKQGRYGYTF.

The chain links TRBV19 to TRBJ2-7, with TRBD1 matching 9 bases. This CDR3 comprises 14 residues. V dropped 6 bases and J dropped 6; count of bases not matched to a gene: 9. Germline CDR1 reads LNHDA; CDR2 reads SQIVND (reference sequence). The CDR3 reads CASRRTGGGGEQYF. The CDR3 DNA reads TGTGCCAGTAGGAGAACAGGGGGCGGGGGCGAGCAGTACTTC.

The rearrangement joins TRBV5-6 to TRBJ1-4; no clear D. V was shortened by 2 bases and J by 0 bases, with 11 bases between the two germline ends. Germline CDR1 is SGHDT and CDR2 is YYEEEE. The CDR3 covers 16 residues. The CDR3: CASSFMGKSTNEKLFF. CDR3 sequence (DNA): TGTGCCAGCAGCTTTATGGGGAAATCAACTAATGAAAAACTGTTTTTT.

V usage is TRBV5-8 and J usage is TRBJ1-2; no reliable D call. Germline CDR1 SGHTS, CDR2 YDEGEE. The CDR3 extends over 13 amino acids. The V end lost 4 bases, the J end lost 5 bases, and 12 bases lay between the germline ends. The CDR3 spells CASSLGPEYGYTF. CDR3 DNA sequence: TGTGCCAGCAGCCTTGGACCTGAGTATGGCTACACCTTC.

The genes are TRBV19 and TRBJ2-2; 7 bases agree with TRBD1. Germline assignment: CDR1 LNHDA and CDR2 SQIVND (reference sequence). The CDR3 totals 17 residues. Losses at the gene ends were 5 bases for V and 2 bases for J; bases not matched to a gene: 11. The CDR3: CASSQGQYALNTGELFF. For the CDR3, the DNA is TGTGCCAGTAGTCAGGGACAGTACGCCCTCAACACCGGGGAGCTGTTTTTT.

This clone was seen once. J is TRBJ2-7 and V is TRBV4-2; no firm D call. CDR1 is LGHNA and CDR2 is YNFKEQ in the germline V gene. There are 14 residues in the CDR3. Trimming removed 0 bases at V and 3 bases at J, with 9 bases between. The CDR3 loop reads CASSQDWAGYEQYF. CDR3 DNA sequence: TGTGCCAGCAGCCAAGATTGGGCAGGCTACGAGCAGTACTTC.

This chain uses TRBV6-6 with TRBJ1-5; the D is unclear. The CDR3 spans 12 residues. The germline CDR1 and CDR2 sequences are MNHNY and SVGAGI (reference sequence). With 6 bases removed from V and 7 bases from J, the gap between germline ends came to 10 bases. CDR3 DNA: TGTGCCAGCAGCCCCCCCGGGCAGCCCCAGCATTTT. It is translated as CASSPPGQPQHF.

The V and J genes are TRBV2 and TRBJ2-1; a weak D match, TRBD2 (5 bases). V was pared by 6 bases and J by 4 bases, with 13 bases between. Germline CDR1 reads SNHLY; CDR2 reads FYNNEI. The CDR3 has 14 amino acids. CDR3 bases: TGTGCCAGCAGGCCCAGAACGGGATACAATGAGCAGTTCTTC. Translation: CASRPRTGYNEQFF.

V is TRBV5-5 and J is TRBJ2-3; TRBD1 might be the D (5 bases). The CDR3 spans 14 residues. Looked up from germline, CDR1 is SGHKS and CDR2 is YYEKEE (reference sequence). Trimming removed 0 bases from V and 2 bases from J, with 7 bases in between. CDR3 coding DNA: TGTGCCAGCAGCTTGGGACAGATCACAGATACGCAGTATTTT. This encodes CASSLGQITDTQYF.

The rearrangement links TRBV5-6 to TRBJ2-2; 10 bases are a match to TRBD2. Germline values: CDR1 SGHDT, CDR2 YYEEEE. The CDR3 totals 15 residues. The J segment lost 4 bases and the V segment lost 4 bases, leaving 4 bases of the junction unmatched. CDR3 sequence (DNA): TGTGCCAGCAGCACCCGACTAGCGGGCACCGGGGAGCTGTTTTTT. Translation gives CASSTRLAGTGELFF.

This sequence joins TRBV4-3 and TRBJ2-5, with D tentatively TRBD2 (5 bases). The V gene lost 4 bases and the J gene lost 1 base, with 13 bases spanning the gap. The germline V gene encodes CDR1 LGHNA and CDR2 YSLEER. CDR3 length: 15 residues. The CDR3 nucleotides are TGCGCCAGCAGCCCCATCGTAGCGACCCAAGAGACCCAGTACTTC. Translating gives CASSPIVATQETQYF.

The chain combines TRBV27 with TRBJ2-7; D may be TRBD2 (6 bases). This CDR3 contains 14 residues. Trimming cost V 10 bases and J 3 bases, with 19 bases left between them. CDR1 is MNHEY, CDR2 SMNVEV, per germline (reference sequence). CDR3 region: CATRLVMAIYEQYF. CDR3 in DNA: TGTGCCACCCGACTAGTTATGGCTATCTACGAGCAGTACTTC.

The gene calls are TRBV21-1 and TRBJ2-2; the listed D gene, TRBD1, was not tested against the DNA. TRBV21-1 represents a pseudogene. The CDR3 consists of 14 residues. CDR3 region: CASSKPGYPGELFF. CDR3 DNA sequence: TGTGCCAGCAGCAAACCAGGGTATCCCGGGGAGCTGTTTTTT.

The chain links TRBV19 to TRBJ1-2, with D tentatively TRBD1 (6 bases). Germline V gene data show CDR1 as LNHDA and CDR2 as SQIVND (reference sequence). V shed 8 bases and J shed 0 bases, with 10 bases lying between them. The CDR3 is made up of 13 amino acids. The CDR3 spells CASSTGPNYGYTF. In nucleotides, the CDR3 is TGTGCCAGTTCGACAGGCCCTAACTATGGCTACACCTTC.

Details on this clone: One junction end does not reproduce the germline sequence, and a read error may be involved. The chain recombines TRBV7-7 with TRBJ2-2; possible D gene TRBD2, 5 bases. The CDR3 sequence is 13 residues long. CDR1 is SSHAT and CDR2 is FNYEAQ in the germline V gene (reference sequence). The chain's CDR3 is CASSFGLTGELFF. The CDR3 nucleotides read TGTGCTAGCAGCTTCGGACTTACCGGGGAGCTGTTTTTT.

V usage is TRBV11-2 and J usage is TRBJ2-7; 9 bases align to TRBD2. The CDR3 loop spans 14 amino acids. The V segment lost 5 bases and the J segment 4 bases; nucleotides outside the gene matches: 6. Germline assignment: CDR1 SGHAT and CDR2 FQNNGV. CDR3: CASSPSGLAYEQYF. CDR3 coding DNA: TGTGCCAGCAGCCCCTCCGGACTAGCGTACGAGCAGTACTTC.

The V and J genes are TRBV6-5 and TRBJ2-7; 9 bases align to TRBD1. Germline CDR1 MNHEY, CDR2 SVGAGI. The CDR3 is made up of 14 amino acids. V gave up 5 bases and J gave up 4 bases; unmatched junction bases: 6. The CDR3 DNA reads TGTGCCAGCAGTCGCAGGACAGGGGAATACGAGCAGTACTTC. This sequence encodes CASSRRTGEYEQYF.

The chain uses TRBV6-1 and TRBJ2-5; unclear D gene. This CDR3 has 17 amino acids. The germline CDR1 and CDR2 sequences are MNHNS and SASEGT. The ends were cut back, 1 base at V and 6 bases at J, with 21 bases in the middle. This CDR3 reads CASSEEWNTNPKKTQYF. The CDR3, as DNA: TGTGCCAGCAGTGAAGAGTGGAATACCAATCCCAAGAAGACCCAGTACTTC.

V and J are TRBV11-2 and TRBJ2-1; D might be TRBD1 (6 bases). The CDR3 sequence is 15 residues long. From germline, CDR1 is SGHAT and CDR2 FQNNGV. V lost 5 bases and J 0 bases, leaving 11 bases between the germline ends. In DNA, the CDR3 is TGTGCCAGCAGCCCCGGGACAAGCTCCTACAATGAGCAGTTCTTC. Its translation is CASSPGTSSYNEQFF.

Only one count was recorded for this clone. The CDR3 spells CASSLGDFAYNEQFF. CDR3 nucleotides: TGTGCCAGCAGCTTAGGGGATTTTGCCTACAATGAGCAGTTCTTC. J is TRBJ2-1 and V is TRBV11-3, with no clear D. V gave up 1 base and J gave up 2 bases, with 9 bases separating them. The CDR3 consists of 15 residues. In germline, CDR1 is SGHNT, CDR2 YENEEA.

The chain combines TRBV19 with TRBJ2-3, with TRBD2 matching over 11 bases. Germline V gene lookup returns CDR1 LNHDA and CDR2 SQIVND (reference sequence). The V and J ends lost 5 bases and 3 bases, in that order; junction bases with no gene match: 7. This CDR3 is built from 16 residues. CDR3 bases: TGTGCCAGTAGTCCACGGACTAGCGGGCTAACAGATACGCAGTATTTT. As protein: CASSPRTSGLTDTQYF.